This T cell receptor (beta chain) originates from a study of T-cell reconstitution after alpha-beta-depleted transplantation in children. As regards this clonotype: Its target is not known.

This CDR3 region has 17 residues. Looked up from germline, CDR1 is SGHDT and CDR2 is YYEEEE. Trimming removed 0 bases at V and 0 bases at J, with 14 bases between. Unique molecular identifiers featured in how the TCRbeta library was prepared. From the PCR reads, TCRdb called clonotypes with MiXCR, one entry per CDR3 protein. The sample records around 420,000 distinct CDR3 sequences, roughly 16% being singletons. General study points: At around two months after transplant, the alpha-beta T cells were reportedly derived from several hundred expanded clones that came from non-depleted graft cells. Diversity of TCRbeta at day 60 was high in some patients, arising from surviving recipient T cells and thymic progenitors.

This TCR was sampled from a boy under two years old who had a stem cell transplant for Wiskott-Aldrich syndrome, so the T cells may come from the graft donor. The chain employs TRBV5-6 and TRBJ2-3, with D possibly matching TRBD2 (5 bases). This specimen was PBMCs, mostly from graft donor cells, taken 360 days after TCRalphabeta/CD19-depleted stem cell transplant. Written as DNA, the CDR3 is TGTGCCAGCAGCTTGGCCTGGGCTAGCCGTAGCACAGATACGCAGTATTTT. Its protein product is CASSLAWASRSTDTQYF.